A single sample is the source of the 15 T cell receptor beta chains below, sequenced in a study of blood T cell repertoires in COVID-19. The repertoire was sequenced with immunoSEQ multiplex PCR; TCRdb's copy has only in-frame clones and lacks some. The sample carries approximately 120,000 clones, 60% to 85% recorded once. Specimen: peripheral blood. The source is a human donor in a cohort sampled during active or convalescent COVID-19.

This clone was seen only once. V and J are TRBV14 and TRBJ2-7; 9 nucleotides align to TRBD1. This CDR3 spans 14 amino acids. Germline V gene data show CDR1 as SGHDN and CDR2 as FVKESK. Trimming removed 4 bases from V and 3 bases from J; junction bases left unmatched: 4. The CDR3 DNA follows: TGTGCCAGCAGCCCGGGACAGGGACTCTACGAGCAGTACTTC. The encoded protein is CASSPGQGLYEQYF.

CDR3 sequence: CASSSQLGPGELFF. The CDR3 nucleotides are TGTGCCAGCAGCTCCCAACTAGGTCCCGGGGAGCTGTTTTTT. This chain links TRBV7-3 with TRBJ2-2; TRBD2 might be the D (5 bases). V dropped 4 bases and J dropped 6 bases, with 12 bases sitting between them. The CDR3 runs 14 residues. CDR1 and CDR2 from the germline V gene are SGHTA and FQGTGA.

The V gene is TRBV19, the J gene TRBJ1-3, with D unclear. Germline V gives CDR1 LNHDA, CDR2 SQIVND (reference sequence). Between the trimmed V and J ends, which lost 3 bases and 0 bases, there was a span of 9 bases. The CDR3 loop spans 15 amino acids. The CDR3 DNA is TGTGCCAGTAGTATCGGGTCGGACTCTGGAAACACCATATATTTT. Amino acid sequence: CASSIGSDSGNTIYF.

This clone was detected once. The chain employs TRBV10-2 and TRBJ1-2, with D tentatively TRBD1 (6 bases). Germline CDR1 reads WSHSY; CDR2 reads SAAADI. V was pared by 4 bases and J by 3 bases, with 9 bases between. This CDR3 is built from 13 residues. This CDR3 reads CASSASGDYGYTF. In DNA form, the CDR3 reads TGCGCCAGCAGTGCATCAGGGGACTATGGCTACACCTTC.

CDR3 region: CASSLRLGAPQHF. Written as DNA, the CDR3 is TGTGCCAGCAGCTTAAGACTGGGTGCGCCCCAGCATTTT. The rearrangement uses TRBV7-6 and TRBJ1-5; the D is unclear. Trimming took off 2 bases at V and 9 bases at J, with 11 bases between the two ends. Germline CDR1 and CDR2: SGHVS and FNYEAQ. The CDR3 length is 13 residues.

The rearrangement joins TRBV4-2 to TRBJ2-3; 8 positions agree with TRBD2. Germline lookup yields CDR1 LGHNA and CDR2 YNFKEQ. Trimming removed 4 bases from V and 5 bases from J; junction bases left unmatched: 8. The CDR3 runs 15 residues. The DNA for the CDR3 is TGTGCCAGCAGCCTGTCCGGGACTAGGGGAGATACGCAGTATTTT. Amino acids: CASSLSGTRGDTQYF.

This rearrangement joins TRBV20-1 to TRBJ2-3; a weak D match, TRBD2 (6 bases). From germline, CDR1 is DFQATT and CDR2 SNEGSKA (reference sequence). The CDR3 is 11 amino acids. V shed 6 bases and J shed 6 bases, with 10 bases lying between them. CDR3 DNA sequence: TGCAGTGCCGATGGGGGGGATACGCAGTATTTT. This codes for CSADGGDTQYF.

V usage is TRBV6-1 and J usage is TRBJ1-5, with unresolved D. The V gene's germline CDR1 is MNHNS and CDR2 SASEGT. The CDR3 extends over 14 amino acids. Trimming pared 2 bases from V and 3 bases from J, leaving 8 bases between. CDR3 DNA: TGTGCCAGCAGTGAATCCCTAGTCAATCAGCCCCAGCATTTT. Its protein product is CASSESLVNQPQHF.

The chain is built from TRBV6-5 and TRBJ2-1; no clear D gene. The V end lost 2 bases, the J end lost 12 bases, and 8 bases lay between the germline ends. Germline CDR1 and CDR2: MNHEY and SVGAGI. The CDR3 runs to 11 residues. The CDR3 sequence: CASSYAYRQFF. The CDR3 DNA reads as TGTGCCAGCAGTTACGCCTATCGGCAGTTCTTC.

V usage is TRBV28 and J usage is TRBJ1-6; 9 nucleotides line up with TRBD1. The CDR3 length is 16 residues. With V trimmed by 3 bases and J by 3 bases, 3 bases remained unmatched. CDR1 MDHEN and CDR2 SYDVKM come from the germline V gene. CDR3: CASSLGTGFYNSPLHF. The CDR3 DNA follows: TGTGCCAGCAGTTTGGGGACAGGGTTCTATAATTCACCCCTCCACTTT. Combining the CDR3 with reference TRBV28 and TRBJ1-6 gives the whole variable domain DVKVTQSSRYLVKRTGEKVFLECVQDMDHENMFWYRQDPGLGLRLIYFSYDVKMKEKGDIPEGYSVSREKKERFSLILESASTNQTSMYLCASSLGTGFYNSPLHFGNGTRLTVT.

This chain links TRBV28 with TRBJ1-1; weak D call: TRBD1 (5 bases). The V gene's germline CDR1 is MDHEN and CDR2 SYDVKM. The length of the CDR3 is 14 residues. V shed 6 bases and J shed 7 bases, with 18 bases lying between them. The CDR3 loop is CASSRLGVTFEAFF. Written as DNA, the CDR3 is TGTGCCAGCAGCCGGTTAGGGGTCACATTTGAAGCTTTCTTT.

The chain combines TRBV6-2 or TRBV6-3 with TRBJ1-6, with D unresolved. There are 13 residues in the CDR3. Germline lookup yields CDR1 MNHEY and CDR2 SVGEGT. Trimming removed 8 bases at V and 7 bases at J, with 12 bases between. Written as DNA, the CDR3 is TGTGCCAGCGGCCAAGCCTCAAATTCACCCCTCCACTTT. This codes for CASGQASNSPLHF.

This rearrangement joins TRBV6-1 to TRBJ1-6; 12 bases match TRBD1. CDR3 length: 16 residues. Trimming took 3 bases from V and 8 from J; bases not matched to a gene: 5. Germline V gives CDR1 MNHNS, CDR2 SASEGT. CDR3 sequence: CASSDRDRGPHSPLHF. The CDR3 region has the DNA TGTGCCAGCAGTGACCGGGACAGGGGGCCTCATTCACCCCTCCACTTT.

This chain joins TRBV29-1 and TRBJ2-3; D is perhaps TRBD2 (6 bases). The CDR3 has 12 residues. The V end lost 3 bases, the J end lost 5 bases, and 9 bases lay between the germline ends. Per germline, CDR1 SQVTM and CDR2 ANQGSEA. The CDR3: CSVDQAGDTQYF. The CDR3 nucleotides are TGCAGCGTTGACCAAGCGGGAGATACGCAGTATTTT.

The rearrangement links TRBV5-8 to TRBJ1-1; D is perhaps TRBD1 (5 bases). The CDR3 has 16 residues. Between the trimmed V and J ends, which lost 0 bases and 9 bases, there was a span of 21 bases. CDR1 and CDR2 (germline): SGHTS, YDEGEE. Here the CDR3 DNA reads TGTGCCAGCAGCTTGGTTGGGGGTCCGACGGAGGGGAAAGCTTTCTTT. Translation: CASSLVGGPTEGKAFF. Filled out from reference TRBV5-8 and TRBJ1-1, the complete variable domain reads EAGVTQSPTHLIKTRGQQATLRCSPISGHTSVYWYQQALGLGLQFLLWYDEGEERNRGNFPPRFSGRQFPNYSSELNVNALELEDSALYLCASSLVGGPTEGKAFFGQGTRLTVV.